Each of the 8 T cell receptor beta chains below was sequenced from the same sample in a study of cytomegalovirus exposure and HLA in healthy donors. The PCR had 60 Vbeta and 13 Jbeta primers. The table came from immunoSEQ multiplex PCR; TCRdb's copy has only in-frame clones and leaves some out. The sample shows some 190,000 clones, roughly 80% of them seen only once. Sample: PBMCs. These receptors were obtained from a male donor in good health and CMV-seronegative.

The chain combines TRBV7-9 with TRBJ2-7, with D perhaps TRBD1 (6 bases). This CDR3 comprises 17 residues. Germline V CDR1 and CDR2: SEHNR, FQNEAQ (reference sequence). Trimming removed 1 base at V and 0 bases at J, with 16 bases between. In DNA, the CDR3 is TGTGCCAGCAGCTTAGAAAGAATGGACAGCAGCTCCTACGAGCAGTACTTC. Its translation is CASSLERMDSSSYEQYF.

The chain couples TRBV7-2 to TRBJ2-5, with 8 bases lining up with TRBD1. The J call may be wrong; the DNA end is better matched by TRBJ2-7. The length of the CDR3 is 18 residues. CDR1 is SGHTA, CDR2 FQGNSA, per germline. CDR3 protein: CASSLLGQGAGRKNEQYF. The CDR3 region has the DNA TGTGCCAGCAGCTTATTGGGGCAGGGGGCTGGAAGAAAAAACGAGCAGTACTTC.

The chain joins TRBV7-6 to TRBJ1-2; D remains unclear. The V gene lost 4 bases and the J gene lost 7 bases, with 13 bases spanning the gap. The CDR3 contains 13 residues. Looked up from germline, CDR1 is SGHVS and CDR2 is FNYEAQ. The CDR3 DNA reads TGTGCCAGCAGCTCTTATGACAATCGTGGCTACACCTTC. Its translation: CASSSYDNRGYTF.

The chain joins TRBV28 to TRBJ2-3; D might be TRBD1 (5 bases). The CDR3 spans 13 residues. Trimming cost V 5 bases and J 3 bases, with 9 bases left between them. The germline CDR1 and CDR2 sequences are MDHEN and SYDVKM. The CDR3 bases are TGTGCCAGCAGTCCCCGACAGACAGATACGCAGTATTTT. Protein product: CASSPRQTDTQYF.

This chain joins TRBV29-1 and TRBJ2-1; 14 bases are shared with TRBD2. The germline gives CDR1 SQVTM, CDR2 ANQGSEA. V was clipped by 1 base and J by 6 bases; unmatched bases: 17. This CDR3 contains 20 residues. The chain's CDR3 is CSVEGVGSGTSGGVFNEQFF. CDR3 in DNA: TGCAGCGTTGAAGGTGTGGGTTCCGGGACTAGCGGGGGTGTATTCAATGAGCAGTTCTTC.

This clone was counted a single time. The CDR3 coding sequence is TGTGCCAGCAGTCAGGTCACCTATAATTCACCCCTCCACTTT. It yields the protein CASSQVTYNSPLHF. V gene TRBV6-1 combines with J gene TRBJ1-6; no firm D call. The CDR3 loop spans 14 amino acids. The V end was cut by 5 bases, the J end by 2 bases, with 7 bases between. Germline loops: CDR1 MNHNS, CDR2 SASEGT.

V and J are TRBV10-2 and TRBJ2-6; 7 positions match TRBD1. The CDR3 has 16 residues. Trimming took 6 bases from V and 0 from J; bases not matched to a gene: 5. In germline, CDR1 is WSHSY, CDR2 SAAADI. Written as DNA, the CDR3 is TGCGCCAGCAGGGACAGGTTGAGCTCTGGGGCCAACGTCCTGACTTTC. Its protein is CASRDRLSSGANVLTF.

This chain links TRBV7-9 with TRBJ1-1; D is possibly TRBD1 (5 bases). Per germline, CDR1 SEHNR and CDR2 FQNEAQ (reference sequence). Between the trimmed V and J ends, which lost 2 bases and 3 bases, there was a span of 10 bases. The CDR3 spans 14 residues. DNA for the CDR3: TGTGCCAGCAGCTTATTGCGGGGGGACACTGAAGCTTTCTTT. Its protein is CASSLLRGDTEAFF.